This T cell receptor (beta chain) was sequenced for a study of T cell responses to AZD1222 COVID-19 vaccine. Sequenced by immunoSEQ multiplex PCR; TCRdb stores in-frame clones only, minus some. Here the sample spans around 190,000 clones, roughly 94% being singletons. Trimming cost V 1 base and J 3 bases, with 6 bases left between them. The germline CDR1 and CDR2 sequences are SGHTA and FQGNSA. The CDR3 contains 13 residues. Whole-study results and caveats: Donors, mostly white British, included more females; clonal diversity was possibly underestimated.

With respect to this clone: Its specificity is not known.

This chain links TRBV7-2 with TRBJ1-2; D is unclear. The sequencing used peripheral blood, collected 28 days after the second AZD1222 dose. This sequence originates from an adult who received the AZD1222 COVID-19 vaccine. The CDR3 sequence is CASSLVPDYGYTF. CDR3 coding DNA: TGTGCCAGCAGCTTAGTCCCCGACTATGGCTACACCTTC.